Sequencing of this T cell receptor beta chain was carried out in a study of Graves' ophthalmopathy and Graves' hyperthyroidism. The overall study: Peripheral blood sampling preceded any treatment and occurred at initial diagnosis. Study-wide points: Most thyroid-expanded clonotypes exceeding 0.001 frequency were also found in blood. As the model predicted ophthalmopathy progression, it achieved a sensitivity of 70.59% and a specificity of around 73%.

The TCR beta CDR3 regions underwent amplification from RNA transcripts. HTBI primers were employed in first-round RT-PCR, then a second-round multiplex PCR followed. Using its own MiXCR run on the multiplex PCR reads, TCRdb lists one record per CDR3 protein. The sample holds 210,000 or so distinct CDR3 sequences, about 32% seen once. V gave up 4 bases and J gave up 3 bases, with 13 bases separating them. The CDR3 covers 14 residues. Germline V gene sequence: CDR1 LGHDT, CDR2 YNNKEL (reference sequence). There are many counts of this clonotype. Its antigen is not identified. PBMCs stemmed from approximately 10 ml of fresh peripheral blood.

The sample taken for sequencing was peripheral blood. The chain has TRBV3-1 and TRBJ2-7; D is possibly TRBD1 (5 bases). The TCR sequence derives from a middle-aged man with Graves' ophthalmopathy. The CDR3 region has the DNA TGTGCCAGCAGCCTCCTGGACATCAGCTACGAGCAGTACTTC. It encodes CASSLLDISYEQYF.